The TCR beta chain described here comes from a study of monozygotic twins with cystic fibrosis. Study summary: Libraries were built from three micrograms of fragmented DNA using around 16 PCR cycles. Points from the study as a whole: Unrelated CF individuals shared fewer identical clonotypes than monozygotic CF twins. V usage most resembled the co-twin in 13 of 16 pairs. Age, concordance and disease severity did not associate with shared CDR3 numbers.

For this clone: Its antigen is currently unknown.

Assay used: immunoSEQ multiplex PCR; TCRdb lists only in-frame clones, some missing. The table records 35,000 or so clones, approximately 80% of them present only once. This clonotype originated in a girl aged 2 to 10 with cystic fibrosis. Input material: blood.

The CDR3 reads CASSPTGKDYGYTF. The CDR3 region has the DNA TGTGCCAGCTCACCCACAGGGAAGGACTATGGCTACACCTTC. V is TRBV18 and J is TRBJ1-2; a weak D match, TRBD1 (6 bases). CDR1 and CDR2 from the germline V gene are KGHSH and LQKENI. The CDR3 has 14 amino acids. The V end was cut by 3 bases, the J end by 3 bases, with 11 bases between.